This T cell receptor delta chain was captured by sequencing in a study of γδ T cells in repeated Plasmodium falciparum infection. Concerning this clone itself: The TCRdb record carries a much larger clone's protein, which differs from this DNA's translation at residue 6; a read error is the likely cause, and the protein listed here is the DNA translation.

This CDR3 is 15 amino acids long. The germline V gene encodes CDR1 TSWWSYY and CDR2 QGS. Between the trimmed V and J ends, which lost 5 bases and 0 bases, there was a span of 13 bases. TCRdb reanalysed the multiplex PCR reads via CATT. The sample records roughly 93,000 delta-chain clones, about 1.5% being singletons. Flow sorting of PBMC yielded separate Vgamma9/Vdelta2+ and Vdelta2-negative gammadelta T cell populations for bulk repertoire analysis. This chain uses TRDV1 with TRDJ1; tentatively, D is TRDD3 (5 bases). The sequenced sample was gamma-delta T cells from blood. This receptor was obtained from a pool of human donors (malaria-infected and uninfected, not separated). This CDR3 is CALGSLGDYTDKLIF. The CDR3 region has the DNA TGTGCTCTTGGGTCCCTTGGGGACTACACCGATAAACTCATCTTT.